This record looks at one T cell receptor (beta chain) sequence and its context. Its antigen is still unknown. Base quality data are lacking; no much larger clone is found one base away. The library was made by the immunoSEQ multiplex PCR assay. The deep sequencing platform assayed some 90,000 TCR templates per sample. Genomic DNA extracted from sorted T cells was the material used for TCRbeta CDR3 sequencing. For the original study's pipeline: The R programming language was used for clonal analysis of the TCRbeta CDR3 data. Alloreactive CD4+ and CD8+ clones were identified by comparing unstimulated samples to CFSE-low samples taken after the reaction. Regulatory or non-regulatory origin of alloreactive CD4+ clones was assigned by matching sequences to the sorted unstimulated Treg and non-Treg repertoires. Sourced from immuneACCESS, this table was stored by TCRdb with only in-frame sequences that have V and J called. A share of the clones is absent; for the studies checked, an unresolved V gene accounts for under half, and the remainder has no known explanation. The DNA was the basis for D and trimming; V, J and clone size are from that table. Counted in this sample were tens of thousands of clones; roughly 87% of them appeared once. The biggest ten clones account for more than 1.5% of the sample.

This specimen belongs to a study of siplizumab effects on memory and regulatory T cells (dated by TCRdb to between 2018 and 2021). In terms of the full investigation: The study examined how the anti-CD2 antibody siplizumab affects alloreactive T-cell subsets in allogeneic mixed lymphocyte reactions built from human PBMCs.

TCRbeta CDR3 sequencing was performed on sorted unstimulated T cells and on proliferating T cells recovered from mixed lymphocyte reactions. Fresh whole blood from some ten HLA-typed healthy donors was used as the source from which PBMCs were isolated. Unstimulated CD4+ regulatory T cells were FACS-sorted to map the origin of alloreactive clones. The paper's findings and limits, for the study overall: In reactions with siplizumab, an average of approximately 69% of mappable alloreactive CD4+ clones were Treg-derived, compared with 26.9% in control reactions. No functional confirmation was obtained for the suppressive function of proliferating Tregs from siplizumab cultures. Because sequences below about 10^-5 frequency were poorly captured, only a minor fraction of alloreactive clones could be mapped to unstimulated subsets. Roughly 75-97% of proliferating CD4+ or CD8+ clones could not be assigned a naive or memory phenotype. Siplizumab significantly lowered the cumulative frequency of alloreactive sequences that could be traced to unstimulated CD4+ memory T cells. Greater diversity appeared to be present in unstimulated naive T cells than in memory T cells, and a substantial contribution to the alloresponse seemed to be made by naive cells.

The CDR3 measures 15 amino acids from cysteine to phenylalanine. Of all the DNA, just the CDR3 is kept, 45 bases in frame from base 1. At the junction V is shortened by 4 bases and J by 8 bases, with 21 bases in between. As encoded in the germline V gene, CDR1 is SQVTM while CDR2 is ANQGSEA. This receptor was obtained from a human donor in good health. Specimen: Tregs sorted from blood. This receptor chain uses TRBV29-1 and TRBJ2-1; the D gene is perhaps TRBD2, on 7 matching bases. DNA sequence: TGCAGCGTTGGGGTAATTGGGGGCGCGGGGGATGAGCAGTTCTTC. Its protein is CSVGVIGGAGDEQFF.